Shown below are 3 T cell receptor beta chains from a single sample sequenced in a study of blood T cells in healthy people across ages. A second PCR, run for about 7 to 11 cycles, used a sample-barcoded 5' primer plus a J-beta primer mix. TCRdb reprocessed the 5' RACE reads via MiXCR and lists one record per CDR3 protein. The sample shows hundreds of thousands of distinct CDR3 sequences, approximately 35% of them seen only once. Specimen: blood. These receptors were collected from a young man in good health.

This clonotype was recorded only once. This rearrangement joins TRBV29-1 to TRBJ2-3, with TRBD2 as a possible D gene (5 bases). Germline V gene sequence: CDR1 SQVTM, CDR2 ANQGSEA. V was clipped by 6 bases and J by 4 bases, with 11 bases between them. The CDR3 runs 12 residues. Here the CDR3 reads CSVAARADTQYF. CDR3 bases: TGCAGCGTGGCGGCGCGGGCAGATACGCAGTATTTT.

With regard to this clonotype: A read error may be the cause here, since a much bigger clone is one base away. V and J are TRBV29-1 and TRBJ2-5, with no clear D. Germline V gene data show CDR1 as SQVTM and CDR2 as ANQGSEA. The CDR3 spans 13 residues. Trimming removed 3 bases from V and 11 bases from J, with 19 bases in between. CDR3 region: CSVERSGYNEQYF. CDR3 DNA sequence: TGCAGCGTTGAGAGATCAGGATACAATGAGCAGTACTTC.

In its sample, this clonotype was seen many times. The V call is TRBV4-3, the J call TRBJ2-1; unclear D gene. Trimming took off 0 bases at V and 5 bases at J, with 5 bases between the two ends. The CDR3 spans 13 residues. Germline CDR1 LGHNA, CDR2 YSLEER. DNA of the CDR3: TGCGCCAGCAGCCAAGAGTTCCACAATGAGCAGTTCTTC. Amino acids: CASSQEFHNEQFF.